Presented here are 19 T cell receptor beta chains from one specimen sequenced in a study of tissue T cells after allogeneic stem cell transplantation. Sequencing used immunoSEQ multiplex PCR; TCRdb keeps in-frame clones, though not all of them. Of approximately 6,200 clones detected, 46% appear once; the ten largest clones hold 2.5% to 3%. Time point noted: mouse harvest day 7 after allogeneic transplant. The graft held 10^6 splenic CD5+ T cells and 10^7 T-cell-depleted bone marrow cells. The sequenced material came from skin. The receptors were gathered from a female BALB/c mouse given C57BL/6 T cells with graft-versus-host disease after an allogeneic hematopoietic cell transplant.

Notes on this clone: Gene names are the mouse ones. The read stops 1 residue short of the end of the CDR3; the missing end is completed from the germline J gene. The rearrangement links TRBV24 to TRBJ1-1; perhaps TRBD1 as D (6 bases). CDR3 size: 15 residues. V lost 1 base, J lost 0 bases, and 9 bases lay in between. CDR1 is KGHTA and CDR2 is FRNEEI in the germline V gene. The CDR3 region is CASSLSGGPNTEVFF. The DNA read from the CDR3 is TGTGCCAGCAGTCTGTCTGGGGGCCCAAACACAGAAGTCTTC.

Points on this clone: Gene names are the mouse ones. The read comes to an end 1 residue before the CDR3 does, leaving the germline J gene to fill in the end. The rearrangement uses TRBV12-2 and TRBJ2-3; weak D call: TRBD1 (6 bases). The CDR3 extends over 15 amino acids. CDR1 is SGHLS and CDR2 is HYDKME in the germline V gene. V lost 4 bases and J lost 0, with 13 bases in between. CDR3 DNA (partial): TGTGCCAGCTCCCTCGGGACATCTAGTGCAGAAACGCTGTAT. This sequence encodes CASSLGTSSAETLY. In full, the CDR3 reads CASSLGTSSAETLYF.

This clone was seen only a few times. Gene names follow the mouse nomenclature. The missing CDR3 end, 1 residue past where the read stops, is filled in from the germline J gene. The J gene is TRBJ2-3, the V gene TRBV16; the D gene is possibly TRBD2 (5 bases). The germline V gene has CDR1 SGHSA and CDR2 FRNQAP. The V end was cut by 3 bases, the J end by 0 bases, with 7 bases between. The CDR3 covers 14 residues. This CDR3 is CASSFTGSAETLYF. The part of the CDR3 DNA that was read is TGTGCAAGCAGCTTCACTGGTAGTGCAGAAACGCTGTAT.

This clone is medium-sized. The germline and genes are mouse ones. Sequencing ends 1 residue short of the CDR3 end; the germline J gene provides the rest. The chain joins TRBV26 to TRBJ1-3; no reliable D call. Trimming took off 2 bases at V and 2 bases at J, with 4 bases between the two ends. CDR1 KGHPV and CDR2 FQNQEV come from the germline V gene (reference sequence). The CDR3 has 13 amino acids. The CDR3 DNA, read in part, is TGTGCCAGCAGTCTGACAACTGGAAATACGCTCTAT. Translated: CASSLTTGNTLY. From start to end, the CDR3 is CASSLTTGNTLYF.

This clone was counted between two and nine times. Germline and genes: mouse. The same CDR3 also results from other DNA sequences found in this sample. This CDR3 reads CASSPGQPYEQYF. The part of the CDR3 DNA that was read is TGTGCCAGCAGTCCGGGACAACCCTATGAACAGTAC. The chain couples TRBV26 to TRBJ2-7; a weak D match, TRBD1 (6 bases). The sequenced fragment ends 1 residue before the CDR3 boundary, so the rest is inferred from the germline J gene. Per germline, CDR1 KGHPV and CDR2 FQNQEV (reference sequence). The CDR3 spans 13 residues. Trimming took off 4 bases at V and 2 bases at J, with 9 bases between the two ends.

This clone turned up a few times. Germline and genes here are mouse. Read data end 1 residue before the CDR3 end; the end is taken from the germline J gene. V and J are TRBV26 and TRBJ2-2, with TRBD1 as a possible D gene (6 bases). Trimming left V 3 bases short and J 4 bases short, with 9 bases between. Germline V gene data show CDR1 as KGHPV and CDR2 as FQNQEV (reference sequence). CDR3 length: 14 amino acids. The CDR3 reads CASSLTGFTGQLYF. Incomplete CDR3 DNA: TGTGCCAGCAGTCTAACAGGGTTCACCGGGCAGCTCTAC.

On this clone itself: All gene names here are mouse names. The read ends 1 residue shy of where the CDR3 ends; the end is completed using the germline J gene. V is TRBV26 and J is TRBJ2-5, with 11 nucleotides matching TRBD2. This CDR3 is built from 13 residues. The ends lost 6 bases at V and 4 bases at J; junction bases unmatched: 0. Germline loops: CDR1 KGHPV, CDR2 FQNQEV (reference sequence). The CDR3: CASRDWGEDTQYF. Incomplete CDR3 DNA: TGTGCCAGCAGGGACTGGGGGGAAGACACCCAGTAC.

This clone was seen more than once but under ten times. Gene names are the mouse ones. The read is 1 residue too short to cover the CDR3 end, so that end is filled in from the germline J gene. The chain employs TRBV12-1 and TRBJ1-4; 10 bases align to TRBD1. The CDR3 sequence is 14 residues long. In germline, CDR1 is SGHSN, CDR2 HYEKVE. Germline trimming cut 2 bases from V and 7 bases from J; bases unmatched to any gene: 3. CDR3 DNA (partial): TGTGCCAGCTCTCGAGACAGGGGGCTCGAAAGATTATTT. Its protein is CASSRDRGLERLF. In full, the CDR3 reads CASSRDRGLERLFF.

This clone ranks as medium-sized (0.01 to 0.1%). Genes and germline come from the mouse. The CDR3 is cut off 1 residue early in the read; its end comes from the germline J gene. The chain is built from TRBV26 and TRBJ1-4; D gene uncertain. Germline CDR1 KGHPV, CDR2 FQNQEV (reference sequence). The CDR3 is 13 amino acids. Trimming cost V 2 bases and J 4 bases, with 5 bases left between them. The CDR3 region is CASSLGFNERLFF. The covered CDR3 bases are TGTGCCAGCAGTCTGGGATTCAACGAAAGATTATTT.

About this clone: Gene and germline names: mouse. The read is 1 residue too short to cover the CDR3 end, so that end is filled in from the germline J gene. The rearrangement joins TRBV13-1 to TRBJ2-7; D call uncertain. The ends were cut back, 0 bases at V and 0 bases at J, with 7 bases in the middle. CDR3 length: 14 residues. Germline assignment: CDR1 NSHNY and CDR2 SYGAGN. CDR3 bases read: TGTGCCAGCAGTGATGCAGACACCTCCTATGAACAGTAC. Its protein is CASSDADTSYEQY. The complete CDR3 sequence is CASSDADTSYEQYF.

This clone was counted only a few times. The gene names here belong to mouse. The missing CDR3 end, 1 residue past where the read stops, is filled in from the germline J gene. J is TRBJ2-2 and V is TRBV4; possible D gene TRBD1, 6 bases. V was trimmed by 5 bases and J by 1 base, leaving 11 bases between them. CDR3 size: 15 residues. Germline V gene lookup returns CDR1 LGHDT and CDR2 YNNKQL (reference sequence). CDR3: CASSRRDKNTGQLYF. CDR3 DNA, as far as it was read: TGTGCCAGCAGCCGACGGGACAAAAACACCGGGCAGCTCTAC.

Of note for this clone: Mouse gene names apply. The CDR3 extends 1 residue past the end of the read, so its final part is completed from the germline J gene. This sample also contains other DNA sequences that code for the same CDR3. J is TRBJ1-6 and V is TRBV26; the D gene is possibly TRBD1 (5 bases). TRBJ1-6 counts as an open reading frame of uncertain function. The ends were cut back, 0 bases at V and 7 bases at J, with 7 bases in the middle. Germline V gene sequence: CDR1 KGHPV, CDR2 FQNQEV (reference sequence). CDR3 length: 14 amino acids. CDR3 residues: CASSLSGGNSPLYF. Incomplete CDR3 DNA: TGTGCCAGCAGTCTGTCCGGGGGGAATTCGCCCCTCTAC.

A remark on this clone: Gene names and germline match the mouse. The read halts 1 residue ahead of the CDR3 end, with the missing end drawn from the germline J gene. This chain connects TRBV23 to TRBJ2-4; the DNA was not compared with TRBD1, the D call given in the table. The CDR3 has 15 amino acids. CDR1 is KGHTA and CDR2 is FQNQQP in the germline V gene. The CDR3 reads CSSSQSQGARNTLYF. Partial CDR3 DNA: TGCTCCAGCAGTCAATCCCAGGGGGCCAGGAACACCTTGTAC. The entire variable domain, with the rest obtained from reference TRBV23 and TRBJ2-4, is as follows: DAAVTQKPRYLIKMKGQEAEMKCIPEKGHTAVFWYQQKQSKELKFLIYFQNQQPLDQIDMVKERFSAVCPSSSLCSLGIRTCEAEDSALYLCSSSQSQGARNTLYFGAGTRLSVL.

This clone has a single count. Gene names refer to mouse genes. The CDR3 end falls 1 residue outside the read, so it is completed with the germline J gene. The chain couples TRBV23 to TRBJ2-4; the DNA was not used to check the table's D call, TRBD2. The CDR3 loop spans 15 amino acids. CDR1 and CDR2 from the germline V gene are KGHTA and FQNQQP. The CDR3 bases that were read are TGCTCCAGCAGTCTGGGGGGGTCTAGTCAAAACACCTTGTAC. It is translated as CSSSLGGSSQNTLY. In full, the CDR3 reads CSSSLGGSSQNTLYF.

As for this clone: These gene names are mouse names. The read halts 1 residue ahead of the CDR3 end, with the missing end drawn from the germline J gene. The chain combines TRBV12-2 with TRBJ2-7; 8 bases agree with TRBD2. Trimming cost V 0 bases and J 3 bases; bases outside gene matches: 6. CDR1 and CDR2 (germline): SGHLS, HYDKME. This CDR3 has 15 residues. The sequenced CDR3 bases are TGTGCCAGCTCTCTCGATGATGGGGGGGACTATGAACAGTAC. Encoded protein: CASSLDDGGDYEQY. The whole CDR3 is CASSLDDGGDYEQYF. Full variable domain (outside the CDR3, taken from reference TRBV12-2 and TRBJ2-7): NSGVVQSPRYIIKGKGERSILKCIPISGHLSVAWYQQTQGQELKFFIQHYDKMERDKGNLPSRFSVQQFDDYHSEMNMSALELEDSAVYFCASSLDDGGDYEQYFGPGTRLTVL.

The table lists this clone with a few counts. Mouse germline and gene names are used. The read halts 1 residue ahead of the CDR3 end, with the missing end drawn from the germline J gene. The V gene is TRBV16, the J gene TRBJ2-4; TRBD1 matches at 7 bases. The V gene's germline CDR1 is SGHSA and CDR2 FRNQAP. The CDR3 contains 13 residues. Germline trimming cut 4 bases from V and 4 bases from J; bases unmatched to any gene: 2. The CDR3 bases that were read are TGTGCAAGCAGCTCTGGGACAGAAAACACCTTGTAC. Protein: CASSSGTENTLY. The entire CDR3 protein reads CASSSGTENTLYF.

In its sample, this clone was seen once. Genes and germline come from the mouse. The CDR3 protein is CASSRDRGGEQYF. The part of the CDR3 DNA that was read is TGTGCCAGCAGCCGGGACAGGGGGGGGGAACAGTAC. The chain is built from TRBV26 and TRBJ2-7, with 11 bases fitting TRBD1. The read is 1 residue too short to cover the CDR3 end, so that end is filled in from the germline J gene. CDR1 and CDR2 from the germline V gene are KGHPV and FQNQEV (reference sequence). The CDR3 length is 13 residues. V dropped 6 bases and J dropped 7; count of bases not matched to a gene: 5.

In its sample, this clone was seen a few times. Mouse germline and gene names are used. The CDR3 end lies 1 residue beyond the end of the read and is filled in from the germline J gene. J is TRBJ1-3 and V is TRBV26; D ambiguous. V was clipped by 4 bases and J by 0 bases, with 7 bases between them. The CDR3 consists of 14 residues. Germline CDR1 reads KGHPV; CDR2 reads FQNQEV (reference sequence). CDR3 sequence reads: CASSPTLSGNTLYF. The sequenced CDR3 bases are TGTGCCAGCAGTCCGACACTTTCTGGAAATACGCTCTAT.

As to this clone: Here the gene names and germline are mouse. The part of the CDR3 DNA that was read is TGTGCCTGGAGTCTAGAGGGGGTTGCAAACTCCGACTACACC. It translates to CAWSLEGVANSDYT. The CDR3 in full is CAWSLEGVANSDYTF. The genes are TRBV31 and TRBJ1-2; D possibly corresponds to TRBD1 (6 bases). Read coverage stops 1 residue before the CDR3 terminus; the germline J gene supplies the remainder. The V end lost 0 bases, the J end lost 0 bases, and 11 bases lay between the germline ends. The CDR3 covers 15 residues. Germline values: CDR1 GKSSPN, CDR2 SITVG.